These T cell receptor beta chains were read from a single sample in a study of metastatic and nonmetastatic thyroid tumors. TCRdb re-clonotyped the PCR reads via MiXCR. Here the sample spans about 31,000 clones, approximately 19% being singletons. Sequencing was done on a sample of blood. Receptors originate from a female donor with papillary thyroid cancer or a benign thyroid nodule (not recorded which). Some clones in this sample may be carry-over from other donors' samples. The CDR3 runs from the conserved cysteine through the conserved F or W. The order of the fields is CDR3 protein, CDR3 length, V gene, D gene, J gene. The D gene is left open where the match is weak.

CDR3: CASNRRGQRETQYF; length: 14; V: TRBV28; D: .; J: TRBJ2-5
CDR3: CASNEGTAGNTIYF; length: 14; V: TRBV2; D: TRBD1; J: TRBJ1-3
CDR3: CASSLQGAGGYTF; length: 13; V: TRBV7-6; D: TRBD1; J: TRBJ1-2
CDR3: CASSYEERAAYNEQFF; length: 16; V: TRBV6-5; D: .; J: TRBJ2-1
CDR3: CSARVPPYEAFF; length: 12; V: TRBV20-1; D: .; J: TRBJ1-1
CDR3: CAGSYARGRDQYF; length: 13; V: TRBV6-1; D: .; J: TRBJ2-7
CDR3: CASSSGLAGGYGQYF; length: 15; V: TRBV6-2/TRBV6-3; D: TRBD2; J: TRBJ2-7
CDR3: CASSGAGTNTGELFF; length: 15; V: TRBV9; D: .; J: TRBJ2-2
CDR3: CASSLDWRLNTEAFF; length: 15; V: TRBV12-3/TRBV12-4; D: .; J: TRBJ1-1
CDR3: CASVGREDRAGNEQFF; length: 16; V: TRBV2; D: .; J: TRBJ2-1
CDR3: CAWRDPTGENNEQFF; length: 15; V: TRBV30; D: .; J: TRBJ2-1
CDR3: CASGRASGQGLYEQYF; length: 16; V: TRBV6-1; D: TRBD1; J: TRBJ2-7
CDR3: CASSPTAGELFF; length: 12; V: TRBV6-1; D: .; J: TRBJ2-2
CDR3: CASSDRGREPQHF; length: 13; V: TRBV4-1; D: TRBD1; J: TRBJ1-5
CDR3: CASSLPYTDTQYF; length: 13; V: TRBV11-3; D: .; J: TRBJ2-3
CDR3: CASSPTSGSSYEQYF; length: 15; V: TRBV27; D: TRBD2; J: TRBJ2-7
CDR3: CASSAQMVSGGYTF; length: 14; V: TRBV19; D: .; J: TRBJ1-2
CDR3: CASSGPMNTEAFF; length: 13; V: TRBV6-1; D: .; J: TRBJ1-1
CDR3: CASSRYRNSPLHF; length: 13; V: TRBV6-1; D: .; J: TRBJ1-6
CDR3: CASSSSPLAGANVLTF; length: 16; V: TRBV7-3; D: .; J: TRBJ2-6
CDR3: CASSEAPQWTSYTF; length: 14; V: TRBV6-1; D: .; J: TRBJ1-2
CDR3: CASSPRETRRTIYF; length: 14; V: TRBV6-1; D: .; J: TRBJ1-3
CDR3: CASSEALWLGTRAYEQYF; length: 18; V: TRBV6-1; D: TRBD2; J: TRBJ2-7
CDR3: CASSFIPGHPQETQYF; length: 16; V: TRBV7-2; D: .; J: TRBJ2-5
CDR3: CSASSGTNYGYTF; length: 13; V: TRBV20-1; D: .; J: TRBJ1-2
CDR3: CSGSGGLGLEKLFF; length: 14; V: TRBV20-1; D: TRBD1; J: TRBJ1-4
CDR3: CASSEALAEQYF; length: 12; V: TRBV2; D: TRBD2; J: TRBJ2-3
CDR3: CASSQGAADNYGYTF; length: 15; V: TRBV4-3; D: .; J: TRBJ1-2
CDR3: CASSPLAYEQYF; length: 12; V: TRBV6-2/TRBV6-3; D: .; J: TRBJ2-7
CDR3: CASTQTSGETDTQYF; length: 15; V: TRBV6-2/TRBV6-3; D: TRBD2; J: TRBJ2-3
CDR3: CASRTAWNTGELFF; length: 14; V: TRBV6-4; D: .; J: TRBJ2-2
CDR3: CASSPGTGGNEQFF; length: 14; V: TRBV6-2/TRBV6-3; D: TRBD1; J: TRBJ2-1
CDR3: CSARSGATGNTIYF; length: 14; V: TRBV20-1; D: .; J: TRBJ1-3